This record concerns one TCR beta chain sequence. No antigen is known for it. The data are from a study of graft-versus-host responses after intestinal transplantation. Generated by immunoSEQ multiplex PCR, the TCRdb table keeps only in-frame clones and is missing some. This table has tens of thousands of clones, around 96% appearing once. Germline V gene sequence: CDR1 SGDLS, CDR2 YYNGEE. Trimming took off 0 bases at V and 6 bases at J, with 4 bases between the two ends. The CDR3 runs 12 residues. The chain links TRBV9 to TRBJ2-1; D call uncertain. The sequence was collected from a human donor who was the organ donor for an intestinal transplant. The sequencing here drew on unstimulated CD8+ T cells sorted from spleen or lymph node cells, taken before transplant. The CDR3 region has the DNA TGTGCCAGCAGCGTAGTAAGCAATGAGCAGTTCTTC. This codes for CASSVVSNEQFF.